The clone carrying this TCR beta chain showed up just a few times. The researchers put about 200,000 CFSE-labeled responder cells into plates with about 200,000 irradiated, violet-dye-labeled stimulator cells. Sorted after the reaction were proliferating CFSE-low CD3+CD4+ and CD3+CD8+ responders. This record comes from a study of graft-versus-host responses after intestinal transplantation. Looking at the study overall: All recipients got anti-thymocyte globulin induction, then tacrolimus and steroids for around three years.

Overall study findings and caveats: The study found high graft-versus-host to host-versus-graft clonal ratios in allografts of patients with graft-donor T cell macrochimerism.

Produced via immunoSEQ multiplex PCR; TCRdb's table is partial and in-frame only. The data contain 15,000 to 20,000 clones, around 42% of them singletons. The CDR3 covers 14 residues. V was cut by 6 bases and J by 4 bases, with 16 bases left in between. In germline, CDR1 is SGHAT, CDR2 FQNNGV. This chain joins TRBV11-2 and TRBJ2-7, with D unresolved. The specimen was alloreactive CD8+ T cells from a mixed lymphocyte reaction culture, collected before intestinal transplant. Subset here: CFSE-low proliferating T cells sorted from approximately 6-day pre-transplant mixed lymphocyte reaction (GvH or HvG direction). The receptor comes from a human patient who received an intestinal transplant. The CDR3 reads CASSSGPSVYEQYF. Here the CDR3 DNA reads TGTGCCAGCAGTTCTGGACCCTCCGTTTACGAGCAGTACTTC. Combining the CDR3 with reference TRBV11-2 and TRBJ2-7 gives the whole variable domain EAGVAQSPRYKIIEKRQSVAFWCNPISGHATLYWYQQILGQGPKLLIQFQNNGVVDDSQLPKDRFSAERLKGVDSTLKIQPAKLEDSAVYLCASSSGPSVYEQYFGPGTRLTVT.